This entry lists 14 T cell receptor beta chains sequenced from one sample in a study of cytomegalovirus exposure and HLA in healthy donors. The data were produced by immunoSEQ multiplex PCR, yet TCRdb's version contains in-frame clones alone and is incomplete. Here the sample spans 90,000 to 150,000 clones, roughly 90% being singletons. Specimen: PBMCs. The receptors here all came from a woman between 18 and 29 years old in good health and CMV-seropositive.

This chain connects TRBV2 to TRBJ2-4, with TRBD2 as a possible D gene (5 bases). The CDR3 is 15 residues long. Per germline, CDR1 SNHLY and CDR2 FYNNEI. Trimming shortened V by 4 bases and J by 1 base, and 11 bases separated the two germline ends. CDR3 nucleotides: TGTGCCAGCAGTGGTCCGCGAGGGGCCAAAAACATTCAGTACTTC. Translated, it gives CASSGPRGAKNIQYF.

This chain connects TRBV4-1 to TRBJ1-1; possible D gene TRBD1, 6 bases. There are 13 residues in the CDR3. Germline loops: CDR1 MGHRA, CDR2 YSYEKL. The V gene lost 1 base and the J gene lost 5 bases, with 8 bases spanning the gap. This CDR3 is CASSQATGTEAFF. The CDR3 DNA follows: TGCGCCAGCAGCCAAGCAACAGGGACTGAAGCTTTCTTT.

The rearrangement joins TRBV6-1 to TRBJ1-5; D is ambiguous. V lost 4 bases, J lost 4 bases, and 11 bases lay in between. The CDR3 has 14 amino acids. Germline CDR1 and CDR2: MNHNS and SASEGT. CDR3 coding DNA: TGTGCCAGCAGTGGAGCGCTTACTAATCAGCCCCAGCATTTT. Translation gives CASSGALTNQPQHF.

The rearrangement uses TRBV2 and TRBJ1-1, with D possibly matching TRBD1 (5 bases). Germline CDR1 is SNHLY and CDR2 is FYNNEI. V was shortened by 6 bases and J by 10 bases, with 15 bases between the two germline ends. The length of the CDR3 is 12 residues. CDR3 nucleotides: TGTGCCAGCAGGGGGGACCTCGGGGGAGCTTTCTTT. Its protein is CASRGDLGGAFF.

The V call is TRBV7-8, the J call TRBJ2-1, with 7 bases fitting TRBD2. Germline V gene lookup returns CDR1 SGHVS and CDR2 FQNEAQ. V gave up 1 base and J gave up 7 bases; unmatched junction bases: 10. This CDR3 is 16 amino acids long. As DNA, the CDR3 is TGTGCCAGCAGCTTAGGTAGTAGCGCGCGGGGGAATGAGCAGTTCTTC. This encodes CASSLGSSARGNEQFF.

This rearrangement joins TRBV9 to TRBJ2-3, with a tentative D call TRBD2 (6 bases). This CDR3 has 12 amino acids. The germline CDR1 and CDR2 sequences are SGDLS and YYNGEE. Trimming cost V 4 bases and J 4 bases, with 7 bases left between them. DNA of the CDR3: TGTGCCAGCAGCCAGCGGGCAGATACGCAGTATTTT. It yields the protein CASSQRADTQYF.

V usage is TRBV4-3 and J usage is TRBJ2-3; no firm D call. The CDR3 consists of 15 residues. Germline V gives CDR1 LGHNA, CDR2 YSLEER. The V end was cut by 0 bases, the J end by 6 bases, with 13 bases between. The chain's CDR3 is CASSQDTGFRDTQYF. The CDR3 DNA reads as TGCGCCAGCAGCCAAGATACGGGTTTTAGGGATACGCAGTATTTT.

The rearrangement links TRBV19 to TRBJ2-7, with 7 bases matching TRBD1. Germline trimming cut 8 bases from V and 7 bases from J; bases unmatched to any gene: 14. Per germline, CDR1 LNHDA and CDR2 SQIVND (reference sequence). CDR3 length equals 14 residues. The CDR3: CASSTGTVRLEQYF. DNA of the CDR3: TGTGCCAGTTCGACCGGGACAGTCCGTTTGGAGCAGTACTTC.

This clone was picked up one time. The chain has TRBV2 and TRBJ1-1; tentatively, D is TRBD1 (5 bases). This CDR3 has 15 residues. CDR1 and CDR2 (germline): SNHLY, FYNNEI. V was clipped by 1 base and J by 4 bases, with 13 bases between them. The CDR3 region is CASSEGGTSGTEAFF. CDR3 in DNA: TGTGCCAGCAGTGAAGGCGGGACTTCGGGCACTGAAGCTTTCTTT.

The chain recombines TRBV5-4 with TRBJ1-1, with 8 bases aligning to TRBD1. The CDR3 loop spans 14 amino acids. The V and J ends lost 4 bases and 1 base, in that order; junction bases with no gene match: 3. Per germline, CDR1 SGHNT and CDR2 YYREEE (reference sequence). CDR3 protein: CASSRTGRNTEAFF. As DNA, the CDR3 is TGTGCCAGCAGCCGGACAGGGAGGAACACTGAAGCTTTCTTT.

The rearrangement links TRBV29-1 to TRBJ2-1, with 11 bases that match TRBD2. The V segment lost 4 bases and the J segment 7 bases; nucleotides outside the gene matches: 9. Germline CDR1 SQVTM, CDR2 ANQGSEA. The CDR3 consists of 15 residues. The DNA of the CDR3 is TGCAGCGTTGGCCCTCCTAGCGGGGGGTATAATGAGCAGTTCTTC. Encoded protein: CSVGPPSGGYNEQFF.

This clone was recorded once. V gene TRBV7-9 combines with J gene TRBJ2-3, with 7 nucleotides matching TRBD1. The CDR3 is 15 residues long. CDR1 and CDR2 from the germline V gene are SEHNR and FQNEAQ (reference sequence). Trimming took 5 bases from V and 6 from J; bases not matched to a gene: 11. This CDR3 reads CASSHRDRVGDTQYF. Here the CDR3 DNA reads TGTGCCAGCAGCCATCGGGACAGAGTTGGGGATACGCAGTATTTT.

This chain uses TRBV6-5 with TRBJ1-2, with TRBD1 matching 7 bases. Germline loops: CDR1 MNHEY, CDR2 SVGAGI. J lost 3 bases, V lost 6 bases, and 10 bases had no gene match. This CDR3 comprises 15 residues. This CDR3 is CASSLSATGDYGYTF. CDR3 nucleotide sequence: TGTGCCAGCAGCCTATCCGCCACAGGGGACTATGGCTACACCTTC.

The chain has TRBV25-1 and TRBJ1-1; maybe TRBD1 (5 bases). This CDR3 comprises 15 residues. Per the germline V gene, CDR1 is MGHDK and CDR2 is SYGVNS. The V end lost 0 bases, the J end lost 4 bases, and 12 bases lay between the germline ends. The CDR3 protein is CASSEYGARGTEAFF. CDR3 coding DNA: TGTGCCAGCAGTGAATACGGGGCGCGGGGCACTGAAGCTTTCTTT. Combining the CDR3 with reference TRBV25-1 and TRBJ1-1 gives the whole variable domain EADIYQTPRYLVIGTGKKITLECSQTMGHDKMYWYQQDPGMELHLIHYSYGVNSTEKGDLSSESTVSRIRTEHFPLTLESARPSHTSQYLCASSEYGARGTEAFFGQGTRLTVV.